The 29 T cell receptor beta chains presented below share a single source sample, sequenced in a study of human T cells and chemical hapten exposure. TCRdb processed the RACE reads anew with MiXCR; each CDR3 protein has one entry. The repertoire has about 94,000 distinct CDR3 sequences, 9.3% of them found once; the top ten carry about 2%. The time point was: patch test 2, 6 weeks after DPC sensitization. Treatment described: therapeutic diphenylcyclopropenone sensitization with weekly scalp DPC. Sample: whole blood, taken in connection with sensitization to the hapten diphenylcyclopropenone (DPC). The receptors originated from a woman between 40 and 50 years old with alopecia areata. Some clones in this sample may be carry-over from other donors' samples.

This clonotype was seen ten or more times. The genes are TRBV24-1 and TRBJ2-3, with TRBD1 as a possible D gene (6 bases). Germline assignment: CDR1 KGHDR and CDR2 SFDVKD. The CDR3 runs 13 residues. Trimming removed 4 bases from V and 6 bases from J, with 10 bases in between. CDR3 loop: CATSDTGLDTQYF. CDR3 sequence (DNA): TGTGCCACCAGTGACACAGGGCTCGATACGCAGTATTTT.

The chain carries TRBV20-1 and TRBJ2-4; 8 bases are a match to TRBD1. The CDR3 consists of 14 residues. The germline V gene encodes CDR1 DFQATT and CDR2 SNEGSKA (reference sequence). Trimming took 7 bases from V and 0 from J; bases not matched to a gene: 5. The CDR3: CSVTTGVAKNIQYF. CDR3 sequence (DNA): TGCAGTGTCACGACAGGGGTAGCCAAAAACATTCAGTACTTC.

This rearrangement joins TRBV29-1 to TRBJ2-3; perhaps TRBD1 as D (5 bases). Germline-derived CDR1 and CDR2 are SQVTM and ANQGSEA. The V end was cut by 3 bases, the J end by 1 base, with 11 bases between. The CDR3 loop spans 14 amino acids. CDR3 protein: CSVDGQQGTDTQYF. CDR3 coding DNA: TGCAGCGTTGACGGGCAACAGGGCACAGATACGCAGTATTTT.

At least ten counts were recorded for this clonotype. The chain is built from TRBV20-1 and TRBJ2-3; D might be TRBD2 (6 bases). In germline, CDR1 is DFQATT, CDR2 SNEGSKA (reference sequence). V lost 2 bases, J lost 5 bases, and 11 bases lay in between. CDR3 length: 13 residues. The CDR3 region has the DNA TGCAGTGCTAGATCGGGAGCAGAAGATACGCAGTATTTT. It specifies CSARSGAEDTQYF.

This clonotype showed up many times. The rearrangement uses TRBV6-6 and TRBJ1-4; the match to TRBD1 covers 9 bases. The junction had 6 bases not matched to a gene; V was cut back by 6 bases and J by 7 bases. This CDR3 comprises 14 residues. In germline, CDR1 is MNHNY, CDR2 SVGAGI (reference sequence). CDR3 sequence (DNA): TGTGCCAGCAGGAATTCGGGACAGGGTGAAAAACTGTTTTTT. Amino acids: CASRNSGQGEKLFF.

The sample holds many counts of this clonotype. V is TRBV5-1 and J is TRBJ1-1; D might be TRBD1 (6 bases). Trimming removed 4 bases from V and 2 bases from J, with 15 bases in between. Per the germline V gene, CDR1 is SGHRS and CDR2 is YFSETQ. The CDR3 consists of 15 residues. The CDR3, as DNA: TGCGCCAGCAGCCCCCGCTGGGGGGGCAACACTGAAGCTTTCTTT. It translates to CASSPRWGGNTEAFF.

This clonotype was seen repeatedly, ten times or more. V and J are TRBV24-1 and TRBJ1-2; no firm D call. From germline, CDR1 is KGHDR and CDR2 SFDVKD. The V end was cut by 5 bases, the J end by 4 bases, with 7 bases between. The CDR3 spans 12 residues. The DNA of the CDR3 is TGTGCCACCAGTGTAGGTGGCTATGGCTACACCTTC. Translating it yields CATSVGGYGYTF.

The table lists this clonotype with a few counts. The chain has TRBV29-1 and TRBJ2-1, with TRBD1 identical over 8 bases. Trimming removed 6 bases from V and 5 bases from J; junction bases left unmatched: 9. Germline V gives CDR1 SQVTM, CDR2 ANQGSEA. The CDR3 has 14 amino acids. The DNA for the CDR3 is TGCAGCGTAGAGGACAGGGTATGGGACAATGAGCAGTTCTTC. Protein: CSVEDRVWDNEQFF.

The sample holds many counts of this clonotype. The CDR3 protein is CASSLIPPGQGGETQYF. DNA of the CDR3: TGTGCCAGCAGCCTTATACCGCCGGGACAGGGGGGGGAGACCCAGTACTTC. The chain recombines TRBV7-2 with TRBJ2-5, with 11 bases that match TRBD1. V was clipped by 5 bases and J by 5 bases; unmatched bases: 13. CDR3 length equals 17 residues. CDR1 and CDR2 (germline): SGHTA, FQGNSA. Variable domain in full (rest from reference TRBV7-2 and TRBJ2-5): GAGVSQSPSNKVTEKGKDVELRCDPISGHTALYWYRQSLGQGLEFLIYFQGNSAPDKSGLPSDRFSAERTGGSVSTLTIQRTQQEDSAVYLCASSLIPPGQGGETQYFGPGTRLLVL.

This clonotype has a handful of counts. The chain carries TRBV7-2 and TRBJ2-1; D remains ambiguous. Trimming left V 5 bases short and J 3 bases short, with 2 bases between. The CDR3 is 11 residues long. CDR1 and CDR2 from the germline V gene are SGHTA and FQGNSA. The chain's CDR3 is CASSNYNEQFF. The CDR3 nucleotides are TGTGCCAGCAGCAACTACAATGAGCAGTTCTTC.

Many counts were recorded for this clonotype. The chain employs TRBV30 and TRBJ1-2; 7 positions agree with TRBD1. From germline, CDR1 is GTSNPN and CDR2 SVGIG (reference sequence). The trim removed 4 bases at V and 3 bases at J, leaving 2 bases unmatched. The CDR3 sequence is 12 residues long. CDR3 DNA: TGTGCCTGGACAACAGGGGACTATGGCTACACCTTC. Translation gives CAWTTGDYGYTF.

The chain has TRBV4-3 and TRBJ1-2; D uncertain. The V end lost 3 bases, the J end lost 8 bases, and 13 bases lay between the germline ends. CDR1 is LGHNA, CDR2 YSLEER, per germline. This CDR3 contains 13 residues. CDR3: CASSQPPEGGYTF. Here the CDR3 DNA reads TGCGCCAGCAGCCAGCCACCCGAAGGGGGCTACACCTTC.

Notes on this clonotype: A much larger clone sits a single nucleotide away, making a read error possible. The gene calls are TRBV4-2 and TRBJ1-4, with 7 bases that match TRBD1. From germline, CDR1 is LGHNA and CDR2 YNFKEQ. The CDR3 sequence is 15 residues long. The CDR3 protein is CTSSQGGQGNEKLFF. DNA of the CDR3: TGTACCAGCAGCCAAGGGGGCCAGGGCAATGAAAAACTGTTTTTT.

This clonotype appeared a few times. The chain joins TRBV9 to TRBJ2-5; no clear D. This CDR3 region has 15 residues. The V end lost 0 bases, the J end lost 4 bases, and 13 bases lay between the germline ends. Germline CDR1 SGDLS, CDR2 YYNGEE. The DNA of the CDR3 is TGTGCCAGCAGCGTAGTGACGGGCCAACTAGAGACCCAGTACTTC. Amino acid sequence: CASSVVTGQLETQYF.

Only a few counts were recorded for this clonotype. The J gene is TRBJ2-5, the V gene TRBV29-1, with no clear D. The CDR3 has 11 residues. The V gene lost 3 bases and the J gene lost 4 bases, with 6 bases spanning the gap. The germline V gene encodes CDR1 SQVTM and CDR2 ANQGSEA. CDR3 DNA sequence: TGCAGCGTTGATATGCGAGAGACCCAGTACTTC. Translating gives CSVDMRETQYF.

V and J are TRBV28 and TRBJ1-6; TRBD1 aligns across 8 bases. Losses at the gene ends were 8 bases for V and 9 bases for J; bases not matched to a gene: 6. The CDR3 sequence is 13 residues long. Per the germline V gene, CDR1 is MDHEN and CDR2 is SYDVKM. The CDR3 is CASWTGLSSPLHF. DNA of the CDR3: TGTGCCAGCTGGACAGGGCTATCTTCACCCCTCCACTTT. Based on the CDR3 plus reference TRBV28 and TRBJ1-6, the full variable domain is DVKVTQSSRYLVKRTGEKVFLECVQDMDHENMFWYRQDPGLGLRLIYFSYDVKMKEKGDIPEGYSVSREKKERFSLILESASTNQTSMYLCASWTGLSSPLHFGNGTRLTVT.

The chain couples TRBV2 to TRBJ2-1; D may be TRBD1 (6 bases). CDR3 length equals 15 residues. The V gene's germline CDR1 is SNHLY and CDR2 FYNNEI. Trimming shortened V by 3 bases and J by 3 bases, and 12 bases separated the two germline ends. Here the CDR3 DNA reads TGTGCCAGCAGTGACGGCCCCAGGGGCTACAATGAGCAGTTCTTC. It yields the protein CASSDGPRGYNEQFF.

The chain couples TRBV7-9 to TRBJ2-1, with D hard to call. The germline gives CDR1 SEHNR, CDR2 FQNEAQ (reference sequence). The CDR3 is 13 amino acids. Trimming removed 8 bases from V and 3 bases from J, with 11 bases in between. The CDR3 DNA sequence: TGTGCCAGCGCCTTAGGGATCTACAATGAGCAGTTCTTC. It codes for CASALGIYNEQFF.

This clonotype was observed many times. CDR3 in DNA: TGTGCCAGCAGCTTAGTCCGACAACTATCCTACGAGCAGTACTTC. Translated, it gives CASSLVRQLSYEQYF. The V and J genes are TRBV7-2 and TRBJ2-7; D unresolved. V was cut by 1 base and J by 1 base, with 11 bases left in between. Germline values: CDR1 SGHTA, CDR2 FQGNSA. The CDR3 covers 15 residues.

In its sample, this clonotype was seen many times. The V and J genes are TRBV9 and TRBJ2-5; 8 nucleotides align to TRBD2. This CDR3 region has 15 residues. Germline lookup yields CDR1 SGDLS and CDR2 YYNGEE. Losses at the gene ends were 0 bases for V and 2 bases for J; bases not matched to a gene: 3. The CDR3 sequence is CASSVEVAGQETQYF. The CDR3 DNA is TGTGCCAGCAGCGTAGAGGTAGCGGGGCAAGAGACCCAGTACTTC.

The chain joins TRBV28 to TRBJ2-7; D remains unclear. CDR3 length: 11 residues. Germline CDR1 reads MDHEN; CDR2 reads SYDVKM. Trimming took 10 bases from V and 3 from J, leaving 10 bases between them. The CDR3 nucleotides are TGTGCCACAAATTCATTCTACGAGCAGTACTTC. Its translation: CATNSFYEQYF. Variable domain in full (rest from reference TRBV28 and TRBJ2-7): DVKVTQSSRYLVKRTGEKVFLECVQDMDHENMFWYRQDPGLGLRLIYFSYDVKMKEKGDIPEGYSVSREKKERFSLILESASTNQTSMYLCATNSFYEQYFGPGTRLTVT.

V usage is TRBV6-2 or TRBV6-3 and J usage is TRBJ2-3; 9 positions match TRBD2. The CDR3 consists of 16 residues. Germline-derived CDR1 and CDR2 are MNHEY and SVGEGT. V was clipped by 5 bases and J by 4 bases; unmatched bases: 10. CDR3: CASSTESGRRPDTQYF. The CDR3 region has the DNA TGTGCCAGCAGTACGGAAAGCGGGAGGCGCCCAGATACGCAGTATTTT.

In this sample, this clonotype turned up a few times. V is TRBV5-4 and J is TRBJ2-7; TRBD2 matches at 12 bases. Per the germline V gene, CDR1 is SGHNT and CDR2 is YYREEE (reference sequence). The V gene end was trimmed by 3 bases and the J gene end by 2 bases; junction bases not matched to a gene: 3. The CDR3 runs to 15 residues. The CDR3 coding sequence is TGTGCCAGCAGCTCTCGACTAGCGGGGGCCTACGAGCAGTACTTC. As protein: CASSSRLAGAYEQYF.

The gene calls are TRBV5-1 and TRBJ1-4; maybe TRBD1 (6 bases). The CDR3 runs 14 residues. V was shortened by 6 bases and J by 7 bases, with 16 bases between the two germline ends. The germline V gene encodes CDR1 SGHRS and CDR2 YFSETQ. CDR3 coding DNA: TGCGCCAGCAACTCAGGGGAGGAGACTGAAAAACTGTTTTTT. Translated: CASNSGEETEKLFF.

This clonotype has a count of ten or more. The DNA for the CDR3 is TGTGCCAGCAGCGGACTTTACAATGAGCAGTTCTTC. Protein product: CASSGLYNEQFF. This rearrangement joins TRBV12-3 or TRBV12-4 to TRBJ2-1; D is perhaps TRBD2 (5 bases). V lost 6 bases to trimming and J lost 4 bases, with 7 bases between them. The CDR3 loop spans 12 amino acids.

This clonotype was found many times. V is TRBV21-1 and J is TRBJ1-2; the D call in the table, TRBD1, was not verified against the DNA. TRBV21-1 is recorded as a pseudogene. The length of the CDR3 is 14 residues. CDR3 DNA sequence: TGTGCCAGCGGTGACAATGAGGACAGGGACGGCTACACCTTC. It codes for CASGDNEDRDGYTF.

Only a few counts were recorded for this clonotype. The chain recombines TRBV7-2 with TRBJ2-2; unclear D gene. The germline V gene encodes CDR1 SGHTA and CDR2 FQGNSA. The V end was cut by 3 bases, the J end by 2 bases, with 22 bases between. CDR3 size: 19 residues. In nucleotides, the CDR3 is TGTGCCAGCAGCTTTTTTCATCTTAAGACCCATCCCAACACCGGGGAGCTGTTTTTT. Its translation: CASSFFHLKTHPNTGELFF.

This clonotype showed up just a few times. The gene calls are TRBV4-2 and TRBJ2-3; no firm D call. The CDR3 totals 16 residues. Germline V gene sequence: CDR1 LGHNA, CDR2 YNFKEQ. The ends were cut back, 1 base at V and 6 bases at J, with 17 bases in the middle. CDR3 nucleotide sequence: TGTGCCAGCAGCCAAGGAATAGCCCTCGGATCTGATACGCAGTATTTT. It codes for CASSQGIALGSDTQYF.

The chain combines TRBV6-2 or TRBV6-3 with TRBJ2-7, with 11 bases fitting TRBD1. After removal of 0 bases from V and 2 bases from J, the junction contained 9 bases not matched to a gene. Germline V lookup: CDR1 MNHEY, CDR2 SVGEGT. The CDR3 runs to 18 residues. This CDR3 reads CASSYSPLGTGGTYEQYF. The DNA of the CDR3 is TGTGCCAGCAGTTACTCCCCCCTTGGGACAGGGGGAACCTACGAGCAGTACTTC.